This TCR beta chain derives from a study of shared clonotypes between healthy human individuals. With regard to this clone: Its antigen is as yet unknown.

Researchers ran the assay at a deep level. TCRdb's table, derived via immunoSEQ multiplex PCR, lists solely in-frame clones and lacks some. The sample shows approximately 940,000 clones, over 75% of them seen only once. Overall study findings and caveats: Several donors showed sharing of about 4.6% of naive CD4 clonotypes.

This CDR3 comprises 14 residues. The germline V gene has CDR1 LNHDA and CDR2 SQIVND (reference sequence). Between the trimmed V and J ends, which lost 7 bases and 5 bases, there was a span of 12 bases. V and J are TRBV19 and TRBJ1-6; possibly TRBD1 for D (5 bases). Sequencing was performed on memory CD4+ T cells sorted from blood. Subset noted: CD45RA-negative fraction. This clonotype originated in a man aged 18 to 29 in good health. The CDR3 reads CASTRVRDNSPLHF. The CDR3 DNA reads TGTGCCAGTACCAGGGTAAGGGATAATTCACCCCTCCACTTT. Based on the CDR3 plus reference TRBV19 and TRBJ1-6, the full variable domain is DGGITQSPKYLFRKEGQNVTLSCEQNLNHDAMYWYRQDPGQGLRLIYYSQIVNDFQKGDIAEGYSVSREKKESFPLTVTSAQKNPTAFYLCASTRVRDNSPLHFGNGTRLTVT.